One sample yielded the 7 T cell receptor beta chains listed below, sequenced in a study of T cell responses to AZD1222 COVID-19 vaccine. Measured with immunoSEQ multiplex PCR; TCRdb has only the in-frame clones, and not every one. The sample holds some 170,000 clones, 94% seen once. The sample here was peripheral blood, taken 28 days after the second AZD1222 dose. The receptor set was obtained from an adult who received the AZD1222 COVID-19 vaccine.

This chain uses TRBV19 with TRBJ2-1; D unresolved. CDR1 is LNHDA and CDR2 is SQIVND in the germline V gene (reference sequence). The germline V and J ends were trimmed by 9 bases and 4 bases, with 16 bases remaining between them. The CDR3 spans 14 residues. CDR3 DNA sequence: TGTGCCAGCTCAACTACCCTTCTATACAATGAGCAGTTCTTC. Amino acid sequence: CASSTTLLYNEQFF.

This rearrangement joins TRBV5-6 to TRBJ1-5; TRBD1 might be the D (6 bases). The germline V and J ends were trimmed by 2 bases and 9 bases, with 18 bases remaining between them. Germline lookup yields CDR1 SGHDT and CDR2 YYEEEE. The CDR3 has 15 amino acids. CDR3 sequence: CASSFGGGFYPPQHF. CDR3 bases: TGTGCCAGCAGCTTTGGGGGGGGCTTTTATCCGCCCCAGCATTTT.

The V gene is TRBV11-3, the J gene TRBJ2-3, with TRBD2 matching over 12 bases. After removal of 5 bases from V and 5 bases from J, the junction contained 11 bases not matched to a gene. Looked up from germline, CDR1 is SGHNT and CDR2 is YENEEA. This CDR3 comprises 17 residues. The CDR3 DNA reads TGTGCCAGCAGCATGGGACTAGCGGGCGGGGCCAAAGATACGCAGTATTTT. Amino acid sequence: CASSMGLAGGAKDTQYF.

The rearrangement uses TRBV28 and TRBJ2-7; possible D gene TRBD2, 5 bases. Looked up from germline, CDR1 is MDHEN and CDR2 is SYDVKM. This CDR3 is 13 amino acids long. Trimming left V 8 bases short and J 3 bases short, with 14 bases between. CDR3 nucleotide sequence: TGTGCCAGCCAGGACGGAGGCAACTACGAGCAGTACTTC. Amino acid sequence: CASQDGGNYEQYF.

CDR3 in amino acids: CASRYQMNTEAFF. The CDR3 coding sequence is TGCGCCAGCAGGTATCAGATGAACACTGAAGCTTTCTTT. The genes are TRBV5-1 and TRBJ1-1; D is ambiguous. The CDR3 runs 13 residues. Trimming left V 5 bases short and J 0 bases short, with 8 bases between. Germline V gene data show CDR1 as SGHRS and CDR2 as YFSETQ.

A single count supports this clone. The chain joins TRBV9 to TRBJ2-7; possibly TRBD1 for D (7 bases). CDR1 is SGDLS and CDR2 is YYNGEE in the germline V gene. This CDR3 is built from 14 residues. Trimming stripped 3 bases from V and 6 bases from J, with 16 bases between. The CDR3: CASSAQGTLSEQYF. CDR3 nucleotide sequence: TGTGCCAGCAGCGCACAGGGGACTCTCTCCGAGCAGTACTTC.

The chain has TRBV27 and TRBJ2-1, with D unclear. In germline, CDR1 is MNHEY, CDR2 SMNVEV (reference sequence). The CDR3 is 13 amino acids. V was pared by 4 bases and J by 5 bases, with 9 bases between. The CDR3 nucleotides are TGTGCCAGCAGTTATGTTAGCAACAATGAGCAGTTCTTC. It codes for CASSYVSNNEQFF.